This is a list of T cell receptor beta chains from one sample in a study of identical twins. MiXCR was run by TCRdb on the 5' RACE reads, yielding one entry per CDR3 protein. Among around 1.7 million distinct CDR3 sequences, roughly a third were seen once, and the ten largest hold less than 0.35%. Sequencing input: cord blood. The origin of the receptors is a newborn girl in good health. Each CDR3 is given with its conserved first and last residue. Fields, in order: V gene, D gene, CDR3 length, J gene, CDR3 protein. The D gene is left open where the match is weak.

TRBV14	TRBD1	16	TRBJ2-4	CASSHYTTGAKNIQYF
TRBV29-1	TRBD2	13	TRBJ2-2	CSVSGGANGELFF
TRBV7-2	NA	19	TRBJ2-3	CASSLVPTGWTISTDTQYF
TRBV20-1	NA	13	TRBJ1-5	CSARVKGNQPQHF
TRBV29-1	NA	14	TRBJ2-7	CSVDAGTRRDEQYF
TRBV20-1	TRBD2	15	TRBJ2-5	CSARLAVAFQETQYF
TRBV3-1	NA	17	TRBJ1-4	CASNQDGPQGRGEKLFF
TRBV21-1	NA	15	TRBJ2-1	CASTPLATHYNEQFF
TRBV7-2	TRBD2	18	TRBJ2-7	CASSLASIASGVSYEQYF
TRBV25-1	NA	15	TRBJ1-4	CASSESGSGGEKLFF
TRBV20-1	TRBD2	14	TRBJ2-7	CSARTSGGAHEQYF
TRBV24-1	TRBD2	15	TRBJ2-1	CATSDPVAGEAEQFF
TRBV2	TRBD1	15	TRBJ2-7	CAGSGRQGASYEQYF
TRBV28	TRBD2	17	TRBJ2-5	CASSLRHRDYPKETQYF
TRBV7-9	NA	13	TRBJ1-6	CASSPGHNSPLHF
TRBV12-3/TRBV12-4	NA	15	TRBJ1-1	CASSFRTDENTEAFF
TRBV14	TRBD2	14	TRBJ2-1	CASSRYSGSDEQFF
TRBV18	NA	14	TRBJ1-2	CASSPRTENYGYTF
TRBV3-1	NA	16	TRBJ2-5	CASSPGTFLIQETQYF
TRBV20-1	NA	14	TRBJ2-3	CSAEMGKGTDTQYF
TRBV6-6	TRBD1	13	TRBJ1-1	CASRETGGTEAFF
TRBV11-2	TRBD2	18	TRBJ2-1	CASTGLAGRQSSYNEQFF
TRBV20-1	NA	14	TRBJ2-3	CSARDLGTTDTQYF
TRBV29-1	TRBD2	13	TRBJ2-5	CSVGELAGGEQYF
TRBV5-1	NA	13	TRBJ1-2	CASSSVQGYGYTF
TRBV3-1	TRBD2	17	TRBJ2-3	CASSQAPLAGYTDTQYF